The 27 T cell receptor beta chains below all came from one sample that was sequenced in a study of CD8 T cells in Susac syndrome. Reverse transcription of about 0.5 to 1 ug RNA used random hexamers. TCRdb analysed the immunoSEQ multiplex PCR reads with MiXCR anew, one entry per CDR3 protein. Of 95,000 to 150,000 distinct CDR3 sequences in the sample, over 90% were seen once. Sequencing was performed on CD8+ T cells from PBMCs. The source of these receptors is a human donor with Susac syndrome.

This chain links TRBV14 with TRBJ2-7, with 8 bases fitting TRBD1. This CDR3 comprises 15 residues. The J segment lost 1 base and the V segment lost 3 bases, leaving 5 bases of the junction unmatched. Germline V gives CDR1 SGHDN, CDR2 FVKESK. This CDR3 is CASSHGQGPSYEQYF. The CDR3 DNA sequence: TGTGCCAGCAGCCATGGACAGGGACCGTCCTACGAGCAGTACTTC.

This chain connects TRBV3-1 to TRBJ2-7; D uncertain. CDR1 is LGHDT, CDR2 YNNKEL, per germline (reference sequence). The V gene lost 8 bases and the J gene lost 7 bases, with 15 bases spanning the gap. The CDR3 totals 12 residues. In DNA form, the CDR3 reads TGTGCCAGCGCCGGAACCCGCCTTGAGCAGTACTTC. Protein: CASAGTRLEQYF.

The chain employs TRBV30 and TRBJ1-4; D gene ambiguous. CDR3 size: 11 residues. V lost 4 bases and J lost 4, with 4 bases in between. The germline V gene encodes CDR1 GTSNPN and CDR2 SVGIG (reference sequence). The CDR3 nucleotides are TGTGCCTGGACCGGTAATGAAAAACTGTTTTTT. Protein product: CAWTGNEKLFF.

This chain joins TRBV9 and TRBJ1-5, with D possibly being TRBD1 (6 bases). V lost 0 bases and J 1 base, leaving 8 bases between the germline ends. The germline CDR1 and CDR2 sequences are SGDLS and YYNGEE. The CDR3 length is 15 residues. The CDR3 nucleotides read TGTGCCAGCAGCGTAGAGGACAGCAGCAATCAGCCCCAGCATTTT. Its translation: CASSVEDSSNQPQHF. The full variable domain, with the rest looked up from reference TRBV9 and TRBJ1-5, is DSGVTQTPKHLITATGQRVTLRCSPRSGDLSVYWYQQSLDQGLQFLIQYYNGEERAKGNILERFSAQQFPDLHSELNLSSLELGDSALYFCASSVEDSSNQPQHFGDGTRLSIL.

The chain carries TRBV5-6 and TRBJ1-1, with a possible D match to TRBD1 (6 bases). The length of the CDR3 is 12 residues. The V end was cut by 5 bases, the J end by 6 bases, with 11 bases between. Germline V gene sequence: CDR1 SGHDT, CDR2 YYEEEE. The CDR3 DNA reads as TGTGCCAGCAGTTTAAAGGGGGCTGAAGCTTTCTTT. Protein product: CASSLKGAEAFF. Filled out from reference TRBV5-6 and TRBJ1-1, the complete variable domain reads DAGVTQSPTHLIKTRGQQVTLRCSPKSGHDTVSWYQQALGQGPQFIFQYYEEEERQRGNFPDRFSGHQFPNYSSELNVNALLLGDSALYLCASSLKGAEAFFGQGTRLTVV.

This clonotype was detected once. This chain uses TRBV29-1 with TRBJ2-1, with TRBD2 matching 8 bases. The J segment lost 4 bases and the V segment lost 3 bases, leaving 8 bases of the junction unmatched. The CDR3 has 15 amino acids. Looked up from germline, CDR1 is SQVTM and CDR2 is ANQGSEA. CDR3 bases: TGCAGCGTTGATCGTCCCGGGGGGGTTTACAATGAGCAGTTCTTC. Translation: CSVDRPGGVYNEQFF.

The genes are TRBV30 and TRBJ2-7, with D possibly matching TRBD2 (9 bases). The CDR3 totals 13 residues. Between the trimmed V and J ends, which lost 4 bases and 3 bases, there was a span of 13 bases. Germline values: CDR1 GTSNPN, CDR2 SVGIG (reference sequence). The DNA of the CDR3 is TGTGCCTGGACTAGCGGGACAGGCTACGAGCAGTACTTC. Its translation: CAWTSGTGYEQYF.

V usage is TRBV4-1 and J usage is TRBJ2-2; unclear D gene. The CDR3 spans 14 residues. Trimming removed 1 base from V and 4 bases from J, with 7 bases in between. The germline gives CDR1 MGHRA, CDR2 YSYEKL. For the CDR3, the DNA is TGCGCCAGCAGCCAAGGGCTCTCCACCGGGGAGCTGTTTTTT. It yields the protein CASSQGLSTGELFF.

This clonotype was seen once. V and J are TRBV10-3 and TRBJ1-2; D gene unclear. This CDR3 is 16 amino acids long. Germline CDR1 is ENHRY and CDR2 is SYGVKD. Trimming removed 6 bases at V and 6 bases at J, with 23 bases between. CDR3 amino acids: CAISATQNLERDGYTF. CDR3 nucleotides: TGTGCCATCAGCGCTACCCAGAACCTAGAAAGAGATGGCTACACCTTC.

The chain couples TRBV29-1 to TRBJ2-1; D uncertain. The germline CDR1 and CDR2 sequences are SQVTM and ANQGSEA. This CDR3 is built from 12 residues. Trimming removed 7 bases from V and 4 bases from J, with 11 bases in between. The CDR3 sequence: CSGRTGYNEQFF. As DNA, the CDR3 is TGCAGCGGACGAACTGGGTACAATGAGCAGTTCTTC.

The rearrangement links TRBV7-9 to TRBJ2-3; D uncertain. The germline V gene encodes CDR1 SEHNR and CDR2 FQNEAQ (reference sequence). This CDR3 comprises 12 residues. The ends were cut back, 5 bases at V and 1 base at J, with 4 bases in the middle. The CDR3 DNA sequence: TGTGCCAGCAGCAAGGGCACAGATACGCAGTATTTT. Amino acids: CASSKGTDTQYF.

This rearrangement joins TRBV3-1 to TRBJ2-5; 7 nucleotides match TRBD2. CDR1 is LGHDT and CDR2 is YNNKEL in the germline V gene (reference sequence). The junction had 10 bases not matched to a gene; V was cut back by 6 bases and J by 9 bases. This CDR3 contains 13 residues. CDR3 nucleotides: TGTGCCAGCAGGGGGGACTACGCGGAGGCCCAGTACTTC. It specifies CASRGDYAEAQYF.

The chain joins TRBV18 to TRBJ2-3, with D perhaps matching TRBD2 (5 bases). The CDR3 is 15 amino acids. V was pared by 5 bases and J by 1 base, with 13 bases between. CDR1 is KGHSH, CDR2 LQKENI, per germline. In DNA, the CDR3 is TGTGCCAGCTCATCTGACCTCGGGGGCACAGATACGCAGTATTTT. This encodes CASSSDLGGTDTQYF.

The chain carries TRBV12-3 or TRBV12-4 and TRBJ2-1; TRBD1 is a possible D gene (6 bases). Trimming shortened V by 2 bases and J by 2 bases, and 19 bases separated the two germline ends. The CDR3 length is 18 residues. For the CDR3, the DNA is TGTGCCAGCAGTTTAATGTTTTCAGGGGAGCGCCCCTACAATGAGCAGTTCTTC. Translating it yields CASSLMFSGERPYNEQFF.

The CDR3 region is CSVGQGEYYGYTF. The DNA for the CDR3 is TGCAGCGTCGGACAGGGGGAATACTATGGCTACACCTTC. V usage is TRBV29-1 and J usage is TRBJ1-2, with TRBD1 matching over 10 bases. Germline CDR1 reads SQVTM; CDR2 reads ANQGSEA. With 6 bases clipped from V and 3 bases from J, the junction kept 4 bases outside the gene matches. The CDR3 has 13 amino acids.

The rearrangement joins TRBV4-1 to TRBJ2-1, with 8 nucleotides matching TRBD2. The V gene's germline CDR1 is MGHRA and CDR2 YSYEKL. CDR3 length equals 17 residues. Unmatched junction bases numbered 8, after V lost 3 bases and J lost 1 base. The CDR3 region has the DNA TGCGCCAGCAGCCAGGTCGGGGGGGCGGGGTCCTACAATGAGCAGTTCTTC. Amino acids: CASSQVGGAGSYNEQFF.

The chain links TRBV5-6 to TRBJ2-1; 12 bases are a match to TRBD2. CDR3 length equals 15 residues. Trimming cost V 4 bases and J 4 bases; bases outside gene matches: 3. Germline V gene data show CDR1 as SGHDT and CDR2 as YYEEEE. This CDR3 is CASSPGLAGYNEQFF. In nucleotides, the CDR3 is TGTGCCAGCAGCCCGGGACTAGCGGGTTACAATGAGCAGTTCTTC.

In DNA, the CDR3 is TGTGCCAGCAGCTCGACGGACAGGAGCCGTGGCTACACCTTC. Its protein product is CASSSTDRSRGYTF. The chain joins TRBV9 to TRBJ1-2; 7 nucleotides agree with TRBD1. V lost 4 bases, J lost 7 bases, and 10 bases stayed unmatched. The CDR3 runs 14 residues. The germline CDR1 and CDR2 sequences are SGDLS and YYNGEE. Full variable domain (rest looked up from reference TRBV9 and TRBJ1-2): DSGVTQTPKHLITATGQRVTLRCSPRSGDLSVYWYQQSLDQGLQFLIQYYNGEERAKGNILERFSAQQFPDLHSELNLSSLELGDSALYFCASSSTDRSRGYTFGSGTRLTVV.

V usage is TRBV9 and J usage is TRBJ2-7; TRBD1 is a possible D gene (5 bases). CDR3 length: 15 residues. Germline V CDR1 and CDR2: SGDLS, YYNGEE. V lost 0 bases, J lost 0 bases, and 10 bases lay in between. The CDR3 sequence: CASSVATDLSYEQYF. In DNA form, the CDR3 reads TGTGCCAGCAGCGTAGCGACAGACCTCTCCTACGAGCAGTACTTC.

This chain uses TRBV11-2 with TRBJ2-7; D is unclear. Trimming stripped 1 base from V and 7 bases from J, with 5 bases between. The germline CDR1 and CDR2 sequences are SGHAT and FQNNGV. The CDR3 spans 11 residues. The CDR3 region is CASSLGPEQYF. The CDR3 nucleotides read TGTGCCAGCAGCTTAGGGCCAGAGCAGTACTTC.

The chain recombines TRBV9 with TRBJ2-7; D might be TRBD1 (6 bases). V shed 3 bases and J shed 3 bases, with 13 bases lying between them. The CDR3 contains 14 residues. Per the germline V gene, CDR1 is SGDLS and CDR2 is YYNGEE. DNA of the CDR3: TGTGCCAGCAGCGCACAGGGTCTCGGCTACGAGCAGTACTTC. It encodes CASSAQGLGYEQYF.

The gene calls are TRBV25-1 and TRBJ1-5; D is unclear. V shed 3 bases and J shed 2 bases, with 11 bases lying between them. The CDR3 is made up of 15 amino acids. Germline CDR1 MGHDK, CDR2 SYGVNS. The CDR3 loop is CASSDGKVGNQPQHF. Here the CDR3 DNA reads TGTGCCAGCAGTGATGGGAAGGTCGGCAATCAGCCCCAGCATTTT.

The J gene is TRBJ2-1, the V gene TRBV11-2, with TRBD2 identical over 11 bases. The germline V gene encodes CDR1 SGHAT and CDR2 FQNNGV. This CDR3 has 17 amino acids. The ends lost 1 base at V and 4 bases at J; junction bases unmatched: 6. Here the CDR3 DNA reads TGTGCCAGCAGCTTAGTGCCCAGGACTAGCGGGTACAATGAGCAGTTCTTC. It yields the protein CASSLVPRTSGYNEQFF.

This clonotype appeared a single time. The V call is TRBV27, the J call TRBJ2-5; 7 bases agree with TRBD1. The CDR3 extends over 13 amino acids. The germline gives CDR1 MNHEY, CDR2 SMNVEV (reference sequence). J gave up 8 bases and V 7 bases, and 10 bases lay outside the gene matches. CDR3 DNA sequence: TGTGCCAGCATGCCGGGACAGACAAGTACCCAGTACTTC. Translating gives CASMPGQTSTQYF.

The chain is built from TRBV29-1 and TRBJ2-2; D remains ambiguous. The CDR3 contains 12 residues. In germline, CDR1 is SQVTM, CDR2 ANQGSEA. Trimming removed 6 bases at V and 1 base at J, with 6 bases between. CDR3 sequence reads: CSVTLNTGELFF. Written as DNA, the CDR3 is TGCAGCGTGACACTGAACACCGGGGAGCTGTTTTTT.

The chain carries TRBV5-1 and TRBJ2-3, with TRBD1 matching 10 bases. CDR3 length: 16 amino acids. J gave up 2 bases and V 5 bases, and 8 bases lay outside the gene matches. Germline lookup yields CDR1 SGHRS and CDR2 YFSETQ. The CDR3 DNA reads TGCGCCAGCAGTTCTCCCCGACAGGGGGCCACAGATACGCAGTATTTT. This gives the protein CASSSPRQGATDTQYF.

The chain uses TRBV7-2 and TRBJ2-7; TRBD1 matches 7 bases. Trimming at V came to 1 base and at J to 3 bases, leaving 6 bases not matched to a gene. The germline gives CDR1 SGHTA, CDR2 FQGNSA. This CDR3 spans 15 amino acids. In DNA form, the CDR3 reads TGTGCCAGCAGCTTAGGGGGACAGACCTTCTACGAGCAGTACTTC. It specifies CASSLGGQTFYEQYF.